The 21 T cell receptor beta chains reported below all come from one sample, sequenced in a study of blood T cells in healthy people across ages. A second PCR, run for roughly 7 to 11 cycles, used a sample-barcoded 5' primer plus a J-beta primer mix. TCRdb fed the 5' RACE reads into MiXCR, producing one record per CDR3 protein. The data contain hundreds of thousands of distinct CDR3 sequences, around 21% of them seen just once; the ten biggest clones take up around 3.4%. The specimen was blood. Source of these receptors: a man aged 65-85 years in good health.

This chain uses TRBV24-1 with TRBJ2-1; TRBD2 matches 7 bases. The V gene end was trimmed by 0 bases and the J gene end by 3 bases; junction bases not matched to a gene: 4. The germline V gene has CDR1 KGHDR and CDR2 SFDVKD. The CDR3 length is 16 residues. The CDR3 protein is CATSDLVAGDYNEQFF. The CDR3 region has the DNA TGTGCCACCAGTGATTTGGTTGCGGGAGACTACAATGAGCAGTTCTTC.

V and J are TRBV20-1 and TRBJ2-1; TRBD2 matches 7 bases. CDR1 and CDR2 (germline): DFQATT, SNEGSKA (reference sequence). V lost 6 bases and J lost 0; bases outside the gene matches: 17. The CDR3 spans 18 residues. The CDR3 DNA is TGCAGTGCCCCGTCAGCGGGACTCCGCCGGAGCTCCTACAATGAGCAGTTCTTC. Protein product: CSAPSAGLRRSSYNEQFF.

This clonotype occurred a few times. The V call is TRBV28, the J call TRBJ2-1, with D perhaps matching TRBD1 (5 bases). V was cut by 1 base and J by 1 base, with 14 bases left in between. The CDR3 runs to 17 residues. Germline V gives CDR1 MDHEN, CDR2 SYDVKM. The DNA for the CDR3 is TGTGCCAGCAGTTTATCCACAACCCAGGGATCCTACAATGAGCAGTTCTTC. It codes for CASSLSTTQGSYNEQFF.

This clonotype was detected a few times. This chain uses TRBV7-6 with TRBJ2-5; no definite D call. The tail of the sequence fits TRBJ2-7 better, so the J call may be wrong. The CDR3 sequence is 14 residues long. Germline lookup yields CDR1 SGHVS and CDR2 FNYEAQ. The CDR3 is CASSSTRVSYEQYF. Written as DNA, the CDR3 is TGTGCCAGCAGCTCAACCCGGGTTTCCTACGAGCAGTACTTC.

The chain combines TRBV27 with TRBJ1-6; D not resolved. V was clipped by 4 bases and J by 2 bases, with 9 bases between them. The CDR3 totals 15 residues. The V gene's germline CDR1 is MNHEY and CDR2 SMNVEV (reference sequence). Written as DNA, the CDR3 is TGTGCCAGCAGTTCCCCCGGTCCCTATAATTCACCCCTCCACTTT. It is translated as CASSSPGPYNSPLHF.

With respect to this clonotype: Germline is not matched at one junction end, which may reflect a read error. The chain employs TRBV5-1 and TRBJ2-7; 7 bases agree with TRBD2. The CDR3 contains 14 residues. Germline V CDR1 and CDR2: SGHRS, YFSETQ. CDR3 in amino acids: CAGSLGGNVYEQYF. CDR3 sequence (DNA): TGCGCCGGCAGCTTGGGAGGGAACGTCTACGAGCAGTACTTC.

The V call is TRBV14, the J call TRBJ1-1; D is unclear. The germline gives CDR1 SGHDN, CDR2 FVKESK. The germline V and J ends were trimmed by 1 base and 2 bases, with 8 bases remaining between them. The CDR3 has 14 residues. As DNA, the CDR3 is TGTGCCAGCAGCCAAGTCGCGGGAAACACTGAAGCTTTCTTT. Translating gives CASSQVAGNTEAFF.

The chain couples TRBV28 to TRBJ2-5; perhaps TRBD1 as D (6 bases). The tail of the sequence fits TRBJ2-7 better, so the J call may be wrong. Germline assignment: CDR1 MDHEN and CDR2 SYDVKM. The CDR3 is made up of 14 amino acids. The CDR3 loop reads CASSFPQGRHEQYF. As DNA, the CDR3 is TGTGCCAGCAGTTTCCCCCAGGGGCGACACGAGCAGTACTTC.

CDR3 region: CSALGLVYNEQFF. In DNA, the CDR3 is TGCAGTGCCCTCGGACTAGTGTACAATGAGCAGTTCTTC. The rearrangement links TRBV20-1 to TRBJ2-1, with 7 nucleotides matching TRBD2. V gave up 6 bases and J gave up 4 bases; unmatched junction bases: 6. There are 13 residues in the CDR3. CDR1 is DFQATT and CDR2 is SNEGSKA in the germline V gene (reference sequence).

The V and J genes are TRBV5-5 and TRBJ2-1, with TRBD1 matching 7 bases. The end of the DNA fits TRBJ2-7 better, so the J call may be wrong. The CDR3 runs to 17 residues. The germline V gene encodes CDR1 SGHKS and CDR2 YYEKEE (reference sequence). Written as DNA, the CDR3 is TGTGCCAGCAGCTTATCATTACAGGGGTCGTCCCCTTACGAGCAGTACTTC. This gives the protein CASSLSLQGSSPYEQYF.

As for this clonotype: A read error may account for a junction end that differs from germline. The gene calls are TRBV7-7 and TRBJ2-3; D not certain. This CDR3 is 15 amino acids long. Germline values: CDR1 SSHAT, CDR2 FNYEAQ (reference sequence). CDR3: CASSPTAASTDMQYF. The DNA for the CDR3 is TGTGCTAGCAGCCCCACGGCCGCCTCCACAGATATGCAGTATTTT.

This clonotype occurred a few times. V and J are TRBV28 and TRBJ2-3; D is possibly TRBD1 or TRBD2 (6 bases each). V dropped 5 bases and J dropped 2 bases, with 23 bases sitting between them. Germline V gene lookup returns CDR1 MDHEN and CDR2 SYDVKM. The CDR3 is made up of 18 amino acids. The CDR3 protein is CASSHLASGATSTDTQYF. The CDR3 DNA is TGTGCCAGCAGTCATTTGGCCTCGGGGGCCACTTCCACAGATACGCAGTATTTT.

J is TRBJ2-1 and V is TRBV20-1; tentatively, D is TRBD2 (6 bases). Trimming shortened V by 7 bases and J by 5 bases, and 15 bases separated the two germline ends. This CDR3 has 13 residues. CDR1 and CDR2 (germline): DFQATT, SNEGSKA (reference sequence). The CDR3 DNA is TGCAGTGTTGGAGGGGCTGTGAACAATGAGCAGTTCTTC. The encoded protein is CSVGGAVNNEQFF.

This clonotype turned up a few times. The chain is built from TRBV20-1 and TRBJ1-3, with D uncertain. Deletions cut 8 bases from V and 4 bases from J, with 9 bases between. The CDR3 runs 11 residues. Looked up from germline, CDR1 is DFQATT and CDR2 is SNEGSKA (reference sequence). The CDR3 DNA follows: TGCAGTCAGGTTTTGGGAAACACCATATATTTT. It is translated as CSQVLGNTIYF.

J is TRBJ2-2 and V is TRBV5-5; D possibly corresponds to TRBD2 (6 bases). Germline V lookup: CDR1 SGHKS, CDR2 YYEKEE (reference sequence). V was shortened by 0 bases and J by 2 bases, with 11 bases between the two germline ends. This CDR3 has 16 residues. The CDR3 DNA reads as TGTGCCAGCAGCTTGGTGGCCGGGAGAAACACCGGGGAGCTGTTTTTT. It translates to CASSLVAGRNTGELFF.

This clonotype was observed at least ten times. The V gene is TRBV12-3 or TRBV12-4, the J gene TRBJ2-5, with D maybe TRBD2 (6 bases). The CDR3 is made up of 13 amino acids. Trimming shortened V by 6 bases and J by 2 bases, and 10 bases separated the two germline ends. The CDR3 sequence: CASSFGGQETQYF. In nucleotides, the CDR3 is TGTGCCAGCAGCTTCGGGGGACAAGAGACCCAGTACTTC.

This clonotype has only a few counts. The chain combines TRBV25-1 with TRBJ2-5, with D tentatively TRBD1 (6 bases). The length of the CDR3 is 12 residues. The germline V gene has CDR1 MGHDK and CDR2 SYGVNS. Trimming pared 5 bases from V and 7 bases from J, leaving 11 bases between. The CDR3 reads CASSRSGVTQYF. The CDR3 DNA follows: TGTGCCAGCAGTAGATCAGGGGTGACCCAGTACTTC.

The chain combines TRBV18 with TRBJ2-5; 8 nucleotides align to TRBD1. TRBJ2-7 matches the DNA end more closely, so the J call is doubtful. Germline assignment: CDR1 KGHSH and CDR2 LQKENI. CDR3 length: 15 residues. The CDR3 DNA follows: TGTGCCAGCTCACCCGGGACAGGTTCTACCTACGAGCAGTACTTC. Protein product: CASSPGTGSTYEQYF.

The chain carries TRBV4-2 and TRBJ1-1; 7 bases align to TRBD1. Trimming removed 2 bases from V and 7 bases from J; junction bases left unmatched: 4. In germline, CDR1 is LGHNA, CDR2 YNFKEQ. CDR3 length: 13 amino acids. Here the CDR3 reads CASSQTQGNEAFF. As DNA, the CDR3 is TGTGCCAGCAGCCAAACACAGGGGAATGAAGCTTTCTTT.

This clonotype appeared a few times. The CDR3 nucleotides read TGTGCCAGCAGCTTCCCCCCCCACCGTACAACTAATGAAAAACTGTTTTTT. This encodes CASSFPPHRTTNEKLFF. The rearrangement links TRBV7-8 to TRBJ1-4, with unresolved D. The ends were cut back, 3 bases at V and 0 bases at J, with 14 bases in the middle. This CDR3 region has 17 residues. Germline CDR1 reads SGHVS; CDR2 reads FQNEAQ.

This clonotype has a handful of counts. The J gene is TRBJ2-1, the V gene TRBV20-1; D is uncertain. This CDR3 region has 13 residues. CDR1 DFQATT and CDR2 SNEGSKA come from the germline V gene (reference sequence). Trimming shortened V by 6 bases and J by 5 bases, and 14 bases separated the two germline ends. In DNA form, the CDR3 reads TGCAGTGCCCCTTGGGAAGGCAACAATGAGCAGTTCTTC. It translates to CSAPWEGNNEQFF.